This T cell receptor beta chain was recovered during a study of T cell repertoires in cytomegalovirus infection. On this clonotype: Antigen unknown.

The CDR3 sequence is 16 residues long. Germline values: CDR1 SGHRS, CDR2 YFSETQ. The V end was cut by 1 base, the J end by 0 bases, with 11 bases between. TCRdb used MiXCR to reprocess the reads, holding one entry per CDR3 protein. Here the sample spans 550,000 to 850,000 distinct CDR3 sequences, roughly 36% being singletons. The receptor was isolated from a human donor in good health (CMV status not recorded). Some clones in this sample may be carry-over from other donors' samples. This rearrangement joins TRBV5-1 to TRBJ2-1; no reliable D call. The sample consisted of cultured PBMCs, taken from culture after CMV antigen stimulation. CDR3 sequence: CASSLWTGSSYNEQFF. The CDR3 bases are TGCGCCAGCAGCTTGTGGACCGGGTCCTCCTACAATGAGCAGTTCTTC.